The clone carrying this T cell receptor beta chain was detected only a few times. Its target is not known. The PCR employed 60 Vbeta primers together with 13 Jbeta primers. Profiling relied on immunoSEQ multiplex PCR, and the TCRdb table lists in-frame clones only, not all of them. The data hold about 150,000 clones, with around 86% observed a single time. Germline CDR1 and CDR2: MDHEN and SYDVKM. The CDR3 covers 15 residues. Trimming removed 5 bases from V and 8 bases from J; junction bases left unmatched: 12. This specimen belongs to a study of cytomegalovirus exposure and HLA in healthy donors. General observations from the study: Several top significant clusters appeared, in a later analysis, to be linked to common viral pathogens. Most subjects had HLA-A and HLA-B alleles reportedly predicted accurately by TCR beta sequences.

The receptor's source is a woman younger than 45 in good health and CMV-seronegative. The specimen sequenced was PBMCs. The chain couples TRBV28 to TRBJ1-2, with TRBD1 matching over 9 bases. The CDR3 here is CASSPISGTGFGYTF. As DNA, the CDR3 is TGTGCCAGCAGTCCGATTTCCGGGACAGGGTTCGGCTACACCTTC.